One sample yielded the 26 T cell receptor beta chains listed below, sequenced in a study of blood T cell repertoires in COVID-19. Method: immunoSEQ multiplex PCR; TCRdb's copy keeps in-frame clones and lacks some. The table shows fewer than 200,000 clones, with around 78% occurring only once. The specimen sequenced was PBMCs or T cells enriched from blood (not recorded which). Every receptor here comes from a woman between 50 and 59 years old who had recovered from COVID-19.

The J gene is TRBJ2-1, the V gene TRBV24-1; weak D call: TRBD1 (5 bases). Germline lookup yields CDR1 KGHDR and CDR2 SFDVKD. Trimming took 7 bases from V and 0 from J, leaving 12 bases between them. The CDR3 sequence is 15 residues long. For the CDR3, the DNA is TGTGCCACCAGCCTGGACACCAGCTCCTACAATGAGCAGTTCTTC. Translating it yields CATSLDTSSYNEQFF.

The CDR3: CASGTGNQPQHF. The CDR3 coding sequence is TGTGCTAGTGGTACAGGGAATCAGCCCCAGCATTTT. The V and J genes are TRBV12-5 and TRBJ1-5; a weak D match, TRBD1 (6 bases). V gave up 5 bases and J gave up 4 bases, with 6 bases separating them. CDR1 is LGHNT and CDR2 is FRNRAP in the germline V gene. The CDR3 is 12 amino acids.

This chain links TRBV3-1 (or the pseudogene TRBV3-2) with TRBJ2-5; a weak D match, TRBD2 (7 bases). Looked up from germline, CDR1 is LGHDT and CDR2 is YNNKEL (reference sequence). Trimming pared 1 base from V and 2 bases from J, leaving 17 bases between. The CDR3 loop spans 17 amino acids. Here the CDR3 reads CASSQAYGGGGQETQYF. As DNA, the CDR3 is TGTGCCAGCAGCCAAGCATACGGGGGAGGGGGACAAGAGACCCAGTACTTC.

The count of this clone is one. V gene TRBV12-3 or TRBV12-4 combines with J gene TRBJ1-2; D uncertain. Trimming removed 6 bases from V and 3 bases from J, with 11 bases in between. This CDR3 comprises 13 residues. The chain's CDR3 is CASSSGIYYGYTF. In DNA, the CDR3 is TGTGCCAGCAGCTCCGGGATTTACTATGGCTACACCTTC.

The chain uses TRBV7-9 and TRBJ2-2; possible D gene TRBD1, 6 bases. The CDR3 consists of 17 residues. The germline CDR1 and CDR2 sequences are SEHNR and FQNEAQ (reference sequence). Trimming left V 2 bases short and J 0 bases short, with 13 bases between. Written as DNA, the CDR3 is TGTGCCAGCAGCTTATACGGACAGTTCGCGAACACCGGGGAGCTGTTTTTT. Translated, it gives CASSLYGQFANTGELFF.

In this sample, this clone turned up once. The gene calls are TRBV7-3 and TRBJ2-1, with TRBD1 matching over 8 bases. CDR1 and CDR2 from the germline V gene are SGHTA and FQGTGA. CDR3 length: 15 amino acids. V dropped 1 base and J dropped 8; count of bases not matched to a gene: 7. The CDR3 DNA follows: TGTGCCAGCAGCTTAATGGGACAGGTTAGCGATGAGCAGTTCTTC. Residues: CASSLMGQVSDEQFF. The full variable domain, in which reference TRBV7-3 and TRBJ2-1 provide the parts outside the CDR3, is GAGVSQTPSNKVTEKGKYVELRCDPISGHTALYWYRQSLGQGPEFLIYFQGTGAADDSGLPNDRFFAVRPEGSVSTLKIQRTERGDSAVYLCASSLMGQVSDEQFFGPGTRLTVL.

V is TRBV11-2 and J is TRBJ2-1, with 12 bases fitting TRBD2. CDR1 and CDR2 (germline): SGHAT, FQNNGV. The CDR3 is 15 amino acids. V gave up 1 base and J gave up 6 bases; unmatched junction bases: 1. CDR3 residues: CASSLVLAGGNEQFF. The CDR3 bases are TGTGCCAGCAGCTTAGTACTAGCGGGGGGCAATGAGCAGTTCTTC.

This clone was found a few times. This chain links TRBV9 with TRBJ1-1, with a possible D match to TRBD1 (6 bases). V lost 4 bases and J lost 4, with 17 bases in between. Germline CDR1 is SGDLS and CDR2 is YYNGEE. CDR3 size: 15 residues. The CDR3 is CASSPDGGQFTEAFF. The CDR3 nucleotides are TGTGCCAGCAGCCCAGACGGGGGGCAATTCACTGAAGCTTTCTTT.

The chain employs TRBV10-2 and TRBJ2-5, with 7 bases aligning to TRBD1. The CDR3 runs to 13 residues. V gave up 6 bases and J gave up 5 bases; unmatched junction bases: 6. Germline CDR1 is WSHSY and CDR2 is SAAADI. The DNA for the CDR3 is TGCGCCAGCAGGGAGACAGGGACGGAGACCCAGTACTTC. The encoded protein is CASRETGTETQYF.

This chain joins TRBV4-1 and TRBJ1-1; no firm D call. Germline CDR1 and CDR2: MGHRA and YSYEKL. V lost 1 base and J lost 5, with 14 bases in between. CDR3 length: 15 residues. The CDR3 DNA is TGCGCCAGCAGCCAAGCATATGGGTTCGGGACTGAAGCTTTCTTT. Its translation is CASSQAYGFGTEAFF.

The chain recombines TRBV3-1 (or the pseudogene TRBV3-2) with TRBJ1-1, with D unclear. Germline V CDR1 and CDR2: LGHDT, YNNKEL (reference sequence). The CDR3 loop spans 15 amino acids. The V end lost 4 bases, the J end lost 4 bases, and 16 bases lay between the germline ends. CDR3 loop: CASSPFLGLGTEAFF. The CDR3 nucleotides read TGTGCCAGCAGCCCGTTTTTGGGCCTGGGCACTGAAGCTTTCTTT.

The chain carries TRBV19 and TRBJ1-5; a possible D gene is TRBD1 (5 bases). Germline V CDR1 and CDR2: LNHDA, SQIVND (reference sequence). Trimming removed 2 bases from V and 5 bases from J, with 16 bases in between. This CDR3 contains 16 residues. The chain's CDR3 is CASSIKWGRGYQPQHF. The CDR3 bases are TGTGCCAGTAGTATAAAATGGGGAAGGGGTTATCAGCCCCAGCATTTT. The variable domain in full, completed from reference TRBV19 and TRBJ1-5, reads DGGITQSPKYLFRKEGQNVTLSCEQNLNHDAMYWYRQDPGQGLRLIYYSQIVNDFQKGDIAEGYSVSREKKESFPLTVTSAQKNPTAFYLCASSIKWGRGYQPQHFGDGTRLSIL.

V and J are TRBV10-1 and TRBJ1-5; D possibly corresponds to TRBD1 (6 bases). CDR1 and CDR2 (germline): WNHNN, SYGVQD (reference sequence). The germline V and J ends were trimmed by 7 bases and 4 bases, with 14 bases remaining between them. The CDR3 contains 14 residues. The DNA of the CDR3 is TGCGCCAGCACCGTGACAGGCCCTAATCAGCCCCAGCATTTT. Residues: CASTVTGPNQPQHF.

This chain joins TRBV10-3 and TRBJ2-5; possible D gene TRBD2, 5 bases. This CDR3 has 12 residues. Germline CDR1 is ENHRY and CDR2 is SYGVKD. The V gene lost 3 bases and the J gene lost 5 bases, with 7 bases spanning the gap. Here the CDR3 DNA reads TGTGCCATCAGTGACGGGGTGGAGACCCAGTACTTC. As protein: CAISDGVETQYF.

The chain joins TRBV28 to TRBJ1-2; tentative D call: TRBD1 (5 bases). CDR1 and CDR2 from the germline V gene are MDHEN and SYDVKM. Trimming pared 2 bases from V and 6 bases from J, leaving 19 bases between. The CDR3 runs 16 residues. CDR3 coding DNA: TGTGCCAGCAGTTTAGGTGGGTCGGGGACTGGCCATGGCTACACCTTC. Translating gives CASSLGGSGTGHGYTF.

This clone was observed many times. The chain is built from TRBV7-9 and TRBJ1-3; 8 bases align to TRBD1. Germline V lookup: CDR1 SEHNR, CDR2 FQNEAQ (reference sequence). V lost 1 base, J lost 9 bases, and 8 bases stayed unmatched. CDR3 length equals 15 residues. CDR3 DNA sequence: TGTGCCAGCAGCTTAGTAGGCAGGGGGCCTAGCACCATATATTTT. Encoded protein: CASSLVGRGPSTIYF.

This chain connects TRBV24-1 to TRBJ2-4; 7 bases map to TRBD2. The V gene's germline CDR1 is KGHDR and CDR2 SFDVKD. The CDR3 extends over 15 amino acids. Germline trimming cut 4 bases from V and 2 bases from J; bases unmatched to any gene: 4. CDR3 sequence reads: CATSEGSGPKNIQYF. The CDR3 DNA reads TGTGCCACCAGTGAGGGTAGCGGGCCCAAAAACATTCAGTACTTC.

The chain couples TRBV12-5 to TRBJ1-4; TRBD1 aligns across 7 bases. The CDR3 is made up of 15 amino acids. Trimming at V came to 1 base and at J to 6 bases, leaving 5 bases not matched to a gene. Germline loops: CDR1 LGHNT, CDR2 FRNRAP. The CDR3 coding sequence is TGTGCTAGTGGTTTGGGGGACGGGACAGATGAAAAACTGTTTTTT. Its protein is CASGLGDGTDEKLFF.

The V call is TRBV2, the J call TRBJ1-1; D not certain. V gave up 6 bases and J gave up 5 bases, with 16 bases separating them. The CDR3 length is 14 residues. Germline V gives CDR1 SNHLY, CDR2 FYNNEI. The CDR3 spells CASRRQSTQTEAFF. The CDR3, as DNA: TGTGCCAGCAGGCGGCAGTCCACGCAAACTGAAGCTTTCTTT. The variable domain in full, with the rest retrieved from reference TRBV2 and TRBJ1-1, is EPEVTQTPSHQVTQMGQEVILRCVPISNHLYFYWYRQILGQKVEFLVSFYNNEISEKSEIFDDQFSVERPDGSNFTLKIRSTKLEDSAMYFCASRRQSTQTEAFFGQGTRLTVV.

This clone was recorded once. CDR3 nucleotides: TGTGCCAGCAGCTTAGTCGGTGAAAAACTGTTTTTT. It encodes CASSLVGEKLFF. V gene TRBV7-9 combines with J gene TRBJ1-4; D remains unclear. Trimming shortened V by 1 base and J by 7 bases, and 4 bases separated the two germline ends. Germline V CDR1 and CDR2: SEHNR, FQNEAQ (reference sequence). The CDR3 totals 12 residues.

DNA for the CDR3: TGTGCCAGCAGCTTAGATCTGGACAGGGTCAGCAATGAGCAGTTCTTC. Translated, it gives CASSLDLDRVSNEQFF. This chain joins TRBV11-2 and TRBJ2-1; 8 nucleotides align to TRBD1. CDR3 length: 16 residues. Germline V lookup: CDR1 SGHAT, CDR2 FQNNGV. The V segment lost 0 bases and the J segment 6 bases; nucleotides outside the gene matches: 7.

This chain uses TRBV4-2 with TRBJ2-5; D may be TRBD1 (5 bases). In germline, CDR1 is LGHNA, CDR2 YNFKEQ. The CDR3 spans 13 residues. V shed 1 base and J shed 5 bases, with 8 bases lying between them. CDR3: CASSQGKGETQYF. The CDR3 nucleotides are TGTGCCAGCAGCCAAGGGAAGGGGGAGACCCAGTACTTC.

The chain links TRBV7-9 to TRBJ2-1; D not certain. The CDR3 extends over 11 amino acids. Germline CDR1 reads SEHNR; CDR2 reads FQNEAQ (reference sequence). Trimming pared 1 base from V and 15 bases from J, leaving 10 bases between. CDR3 sequence: CASSLGVSPFF. The CDR3 DNA is TGTGCCAGCAGCTTAGGGGTTAGCCCGTTCTTC.

This clone was seen a handful of times. The J gene is TRBJ2-3, the V gene TRBV5-5; TRBD2 might be the D (6 bases). CDR3 length: 16 amino acids. CDR1 SGHKS and CDR2 YYEKEE come from the germline V gene (reference sequence). Trimming cost V 2 bases and J 0 bases, with 13 bases left between them. For the CDR3, the DNA is TGTGCCAGCAGCTTAAACTATGGGACTAGCACAGATACGCAGTATTTT. Translating gives CASSLNYGTSTDTQYF.

The chain recombines TRBV4-3 with TRBJ2-3; no clear D gene. Looked up from germline, CDR1 is LGHNA and CDR2 is YSLEER. This CDR3 has 14 residues. Trimming cost V 0 bases and J 5 bases, with 9 bases left between them. The CDR3 region is CASSQDSPGDTQYF. The CDR3 region has the DNA TGCGCCAGCAGCCAAGATAGCCCGGGAGATACGCAGTATTTT.

V gene TRBV7-9 combines with J gene TRBJ2-2, with 9 bases fitting TRBD2. This CDR3 contains 16 residues. V was clipped by 5 bases and J by 5 bases; unmatched bases: 9. Germline V gives CDR1 SEHNR, CDR2 FQNEAQ (reference sequence). The CDR3 DNA follows: TGTGCCAGCAGCCCGACTATAGCGGGAGAAACCGGGGAGCTGTTTTTT. This gives the protein CASSPTIAGETGELFF. Variable domain in full (rest from reference TRBV7-9 and TRBJ2-2): DTGVSQNPRHKITKRGQNVTFRCDPISEHNRLYWYRQTLGQGPEFLTYFQNEAQLEKSRLLSDRFSAERPKGSFSTLEIQRTEQGDSAMYLCASSPTIAGETGELFFGEGSRLTVL.